The 5 T cell receptor beta chains in this list originate from one sample, sequenced in a study of cytomegalovirus exposure and HLA in healthy donors. The primer mix had 60 Vbeta and 13 Jbeta primers. The protocol was immunoSEQ multiplex PCR, while the TCRdb copy is restricted to in-frame clones and leaves out a portion. Altogether around 130,000 clones are present, 81% being singletons, with the ten largest covering around 0.7%. Source material: PBMCs. All receptors come from a man between 18 and 29 years old in good health and CMV-seronegative.

The chain couples TRBV13 to TRBJ2-1; 7 bases are a match to TRBD2. V trimming: 4 bases; J trimming: 7 bases; junction bases outside the gene matches: 25. The germline CDR1 and CDR2 sequences are PRHDT and FYEKMQ (reference sequence). This CDR3 contains 20 residues. CDR3 amino acids: CASSSSILRRRDYAMNEQFF. The CDR3 DNA reads TGTGCCAGCAGCTCATCCATTCTACGACGACGGGACTATGCTATGAATGAGCAGTTCTTC.

This rearrangement joins TRBV6-5 to TRBJ2-5; TRBD1 agrees at 8 bases. The end of the DNA aligns better with TRBJ2-7, so the J call may be wrong. This CDR3 spans 14 amino acids. The germline CDR1 and CDR2 sequences are MNHEY and SVGAGI. The CDR3 reads CASSIDRGPYEQYF. The CDR3 coding sequence is TGTGCCAGCAGTATCGACAGGGGTCCCTACGAGCAGTACTTC.

This rearrangement joins TRBV7-2 to TRBJ2-7; no definite D call. The length of the CDR3 is 16 residues. Germline CDR1 is SGHTA and CDR2 is FQGNSA. V was shortened by 5 bases and J by 0 bases, with 17 bases between the two germline ends. The CDR3 DNA sequence: TGTGCCAGCAGCCCGCCCTTAACAGTTAACTCCTACGAGCAGTACTTC. Translating gives CASSPPLTVNSYEQYF.

This clone was counted only a few times. CDR3: CASNRQGRTEAFF. The CDR3 DNA is TGTGCCAGCAACCGACAGGGGCGAACTGAAGCTTTCTTT. The chain carries TRBV7-9 and TRBJ1-1, with TRBD1 matching over 8 bases. In germline, CDR1 is SEHNR, CDR2 FQNEAQ (reference sequence). V gave up 7 bases and J gave up 5 bases; unmatched junction bases: 6. This CDR3 has 13 amino acids.

The CDR3 is CASSRGTAQETQYF. The DNA for the CDR3 is TGCGCCAGCAGCCGGGGGACGGCCCAAGAGACCCAGTACTTC. The V and J genes are TRBV5-1 and TRBJ2-5, with a weak D call TRBD2 (6 bases). Germline assignment: CDR1 SGHRS and CDR2 YFSETQ. The length of the CDR3 is 14 residues. V was pared by 4 bases and J by 1 base, with 11 bases between.